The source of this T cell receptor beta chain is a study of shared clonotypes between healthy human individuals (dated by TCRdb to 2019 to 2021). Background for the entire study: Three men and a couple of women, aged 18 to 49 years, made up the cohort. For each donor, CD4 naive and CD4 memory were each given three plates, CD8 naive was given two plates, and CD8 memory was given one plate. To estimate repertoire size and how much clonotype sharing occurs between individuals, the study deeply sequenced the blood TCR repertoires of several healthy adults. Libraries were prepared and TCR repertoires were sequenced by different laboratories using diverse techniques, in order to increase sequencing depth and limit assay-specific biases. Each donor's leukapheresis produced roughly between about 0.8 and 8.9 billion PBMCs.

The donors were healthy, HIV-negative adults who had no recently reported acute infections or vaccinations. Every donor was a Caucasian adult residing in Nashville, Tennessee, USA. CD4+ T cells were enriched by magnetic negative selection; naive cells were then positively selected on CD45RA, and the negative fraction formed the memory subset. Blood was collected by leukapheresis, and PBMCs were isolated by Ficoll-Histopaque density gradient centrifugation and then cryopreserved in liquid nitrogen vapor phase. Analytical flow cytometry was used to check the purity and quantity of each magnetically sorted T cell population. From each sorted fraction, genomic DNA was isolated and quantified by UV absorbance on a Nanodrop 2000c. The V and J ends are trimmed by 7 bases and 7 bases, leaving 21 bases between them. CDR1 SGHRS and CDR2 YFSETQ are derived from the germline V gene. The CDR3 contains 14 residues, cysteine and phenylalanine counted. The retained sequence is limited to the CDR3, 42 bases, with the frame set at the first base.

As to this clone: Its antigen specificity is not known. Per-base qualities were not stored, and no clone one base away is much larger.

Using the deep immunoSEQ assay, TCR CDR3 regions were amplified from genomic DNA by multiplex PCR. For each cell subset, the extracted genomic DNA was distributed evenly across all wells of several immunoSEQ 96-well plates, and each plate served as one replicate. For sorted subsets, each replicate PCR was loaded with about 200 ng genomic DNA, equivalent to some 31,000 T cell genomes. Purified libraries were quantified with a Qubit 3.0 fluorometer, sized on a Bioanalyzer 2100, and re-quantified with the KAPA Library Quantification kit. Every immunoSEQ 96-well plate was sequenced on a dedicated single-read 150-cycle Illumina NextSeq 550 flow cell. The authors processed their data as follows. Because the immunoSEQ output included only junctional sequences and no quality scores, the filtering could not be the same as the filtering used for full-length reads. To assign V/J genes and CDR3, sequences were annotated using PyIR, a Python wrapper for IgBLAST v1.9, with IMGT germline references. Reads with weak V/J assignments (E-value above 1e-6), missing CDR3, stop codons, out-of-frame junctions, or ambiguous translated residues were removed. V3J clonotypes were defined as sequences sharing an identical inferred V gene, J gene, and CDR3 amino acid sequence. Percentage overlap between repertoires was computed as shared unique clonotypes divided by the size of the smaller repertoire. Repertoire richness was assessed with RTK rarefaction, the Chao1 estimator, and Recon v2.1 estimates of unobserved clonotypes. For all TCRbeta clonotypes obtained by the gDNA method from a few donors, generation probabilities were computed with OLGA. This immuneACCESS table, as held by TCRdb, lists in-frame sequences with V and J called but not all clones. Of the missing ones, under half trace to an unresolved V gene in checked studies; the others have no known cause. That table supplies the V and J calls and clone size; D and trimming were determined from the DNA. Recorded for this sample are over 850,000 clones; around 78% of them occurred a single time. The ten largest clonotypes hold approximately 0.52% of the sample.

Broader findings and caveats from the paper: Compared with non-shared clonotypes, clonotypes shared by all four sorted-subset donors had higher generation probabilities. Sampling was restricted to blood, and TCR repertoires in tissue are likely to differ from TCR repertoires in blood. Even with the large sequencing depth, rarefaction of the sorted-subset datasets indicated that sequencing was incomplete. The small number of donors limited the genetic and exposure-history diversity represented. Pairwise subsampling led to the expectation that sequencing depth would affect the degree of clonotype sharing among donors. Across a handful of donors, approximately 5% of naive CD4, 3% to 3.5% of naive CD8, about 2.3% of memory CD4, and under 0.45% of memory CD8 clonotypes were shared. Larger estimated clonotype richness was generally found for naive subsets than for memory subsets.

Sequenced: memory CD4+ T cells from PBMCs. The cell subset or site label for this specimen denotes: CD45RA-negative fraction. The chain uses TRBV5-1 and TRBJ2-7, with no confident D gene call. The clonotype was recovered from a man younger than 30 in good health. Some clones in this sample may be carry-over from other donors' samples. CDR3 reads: CASYSSARSWEQYF. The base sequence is TGCGCCAGCTACTCCTCTGCTAGATCGTGGGAGCAGTACTTC.